This T cell receptor beta chain was retrieved from a study of T-cell reconstitution after alpha-beta-depleted transplantation in children. The TCRbeta library was prepared with unique molecular identifiers. TCRdb reanalysed the PCR reads using MiXCR and keeps one entry per CDR3 protein. The data show about 360,000 distinct CDR3 sequences, with 13% seen just once and around 4.5% held by the top ten. This clonotype was seen more than once but under ten times. The sample was PBMCs, taken from the stem cell graft. The source is a human donor who donated a stem cell graft to a child with Fanconi anemia.

The CDR3 reads CASTAPGQGHEAFF. The CDR3 DNA reads TGCGCCAGCACCGCGCCGGGACAGGGTCATGAAGCTTTCTTT. The genes are TRBV4-1 and TRBJ1-1, with 9 bases that match TRBD1. Germline CDR1 MGHRA, CDR2 YSYEKL. J was trimmed by 7 bases and V by 7 bases; bases with no gene match: 10. The CDR3 runs 14 residues.